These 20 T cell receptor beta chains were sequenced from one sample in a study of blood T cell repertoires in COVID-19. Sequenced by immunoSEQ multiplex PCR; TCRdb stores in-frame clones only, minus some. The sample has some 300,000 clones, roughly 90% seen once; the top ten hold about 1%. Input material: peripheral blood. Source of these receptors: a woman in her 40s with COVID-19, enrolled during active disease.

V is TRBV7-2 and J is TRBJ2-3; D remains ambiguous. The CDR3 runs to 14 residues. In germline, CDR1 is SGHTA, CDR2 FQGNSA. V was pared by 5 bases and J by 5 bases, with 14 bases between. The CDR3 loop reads CASSPISAGDTQYF. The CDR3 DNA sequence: TGTGCCAGCAGCCCGATCTCCGCCGGAGATACGCAGTATTTT.

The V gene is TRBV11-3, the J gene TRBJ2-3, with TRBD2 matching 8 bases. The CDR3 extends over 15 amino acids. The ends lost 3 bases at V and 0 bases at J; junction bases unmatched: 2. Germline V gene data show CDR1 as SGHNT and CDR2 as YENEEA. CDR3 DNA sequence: TGTGCCAGCAGCTTTAGCGGGACTAGCACAGATACGCAGTATTTT. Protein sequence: CASSFSGTSTDTQYF.

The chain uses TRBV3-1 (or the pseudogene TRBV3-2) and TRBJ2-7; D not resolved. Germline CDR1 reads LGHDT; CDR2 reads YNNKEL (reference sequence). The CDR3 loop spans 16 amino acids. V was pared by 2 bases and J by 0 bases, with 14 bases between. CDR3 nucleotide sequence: TGTGCCAGCAGCCAAAACGTGCGGTTACGCTCCTACGAGCAGTACTTC. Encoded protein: CASSQNVRLRSYEQYF.

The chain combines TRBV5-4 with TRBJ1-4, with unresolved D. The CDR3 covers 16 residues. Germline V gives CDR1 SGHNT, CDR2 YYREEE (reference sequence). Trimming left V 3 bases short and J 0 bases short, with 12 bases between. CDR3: CASSSDPGATNEKLFF. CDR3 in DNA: TGTGCCAGCAGCTCGGACCCCGGGGCAACTAATGAAAAACTGTTTTTT.

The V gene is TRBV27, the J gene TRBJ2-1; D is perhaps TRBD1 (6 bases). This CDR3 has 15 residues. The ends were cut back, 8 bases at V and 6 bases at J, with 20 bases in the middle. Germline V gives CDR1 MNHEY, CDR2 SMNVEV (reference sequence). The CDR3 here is CASGKQGAVSNEQFF. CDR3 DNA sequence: TGTGCCAGCGGGAAACAGGGCGCGGTTTCCAATGAGCAGTTCTTC.

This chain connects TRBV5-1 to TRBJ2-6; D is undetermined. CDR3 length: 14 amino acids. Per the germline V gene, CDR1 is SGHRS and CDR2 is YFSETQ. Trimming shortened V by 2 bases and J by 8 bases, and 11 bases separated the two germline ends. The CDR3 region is CASSFFLVTNVLTF. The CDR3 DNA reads TGCGCCAGCAGCTTTTTCCTAGTGACCAACGTCCTGACTTTC. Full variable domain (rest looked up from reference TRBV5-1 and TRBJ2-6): KAGVTQTPRYLIKTRGQQVTLSCSPISGHRSVSWYQQTPGQGLQFLFEYFSETQRNKGNFPGRFSGRQFSNSRSEMNVSTLELGDSALYLCASSFFLVTNVLTFGAGSRLTVL.

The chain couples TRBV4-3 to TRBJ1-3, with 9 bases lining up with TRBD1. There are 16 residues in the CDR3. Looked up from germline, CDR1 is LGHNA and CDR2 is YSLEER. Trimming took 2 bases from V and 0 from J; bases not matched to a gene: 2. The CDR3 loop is CASSQTGGYSGNTIYF. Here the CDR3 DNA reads TGCGCCAGCAGCCAAACAGGGGGCTACTCTGGAAACACCATATATTTT.

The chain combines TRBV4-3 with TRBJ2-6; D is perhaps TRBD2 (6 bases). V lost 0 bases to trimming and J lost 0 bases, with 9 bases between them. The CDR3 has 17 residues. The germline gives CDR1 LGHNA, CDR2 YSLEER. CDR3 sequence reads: CASSQDLGGSGANVLTF. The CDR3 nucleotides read TGCGCCAGCAGCCAAGATCTGGGGGGCTCTGGGGCCAACGTCCTGACTTTC.

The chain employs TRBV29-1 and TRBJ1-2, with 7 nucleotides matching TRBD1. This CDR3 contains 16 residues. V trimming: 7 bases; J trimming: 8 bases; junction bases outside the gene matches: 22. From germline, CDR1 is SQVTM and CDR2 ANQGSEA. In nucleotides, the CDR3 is TGCAGCGCCTCGATCCGCCCTGACAGGGAGAGTGGAGGCTACACCTTC. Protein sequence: CSASIRPDRESGGYTF.

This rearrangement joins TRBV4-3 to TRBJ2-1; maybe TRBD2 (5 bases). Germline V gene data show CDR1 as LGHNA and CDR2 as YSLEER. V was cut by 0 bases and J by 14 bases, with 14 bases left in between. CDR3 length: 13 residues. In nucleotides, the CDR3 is TGCGCCAGCAGCCAAGAGACGAGGGAGAAGGAGTTCTTC. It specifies CASSQETREKEFF.

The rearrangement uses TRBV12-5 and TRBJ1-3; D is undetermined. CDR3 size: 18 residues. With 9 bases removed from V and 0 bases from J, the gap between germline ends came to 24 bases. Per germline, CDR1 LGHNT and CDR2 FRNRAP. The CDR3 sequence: CARPSSGYLLFSGNTIYF. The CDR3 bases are TGTGCTAGGCCCTCCTCAGGCTACCTTCTATTCTCTGGAAACACCATATATTTT.

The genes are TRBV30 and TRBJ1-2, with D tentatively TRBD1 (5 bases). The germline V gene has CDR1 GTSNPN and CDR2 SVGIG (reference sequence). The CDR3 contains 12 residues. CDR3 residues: CAGTGKDYGYTF. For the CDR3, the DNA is TGTGCTGGTACAGGAAAGGACTATGGCTACACCTTC.

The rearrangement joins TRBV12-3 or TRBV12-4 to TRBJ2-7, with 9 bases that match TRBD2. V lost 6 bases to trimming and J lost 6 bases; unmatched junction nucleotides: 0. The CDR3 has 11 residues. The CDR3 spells CASRTSGEQYF. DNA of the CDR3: TGTGCCAGCAGGACTAGCGGCGAGCAGTACTTC.

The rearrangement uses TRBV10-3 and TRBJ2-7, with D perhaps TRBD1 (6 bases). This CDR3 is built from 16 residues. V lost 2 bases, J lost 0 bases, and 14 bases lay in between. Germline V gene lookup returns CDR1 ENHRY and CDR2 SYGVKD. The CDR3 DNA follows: TGTGCCATCAGTGAGCGAGGAAGACAGGTCTCCTACGAGCAGTACTTC. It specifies CAISERGRQVSYEQYF.

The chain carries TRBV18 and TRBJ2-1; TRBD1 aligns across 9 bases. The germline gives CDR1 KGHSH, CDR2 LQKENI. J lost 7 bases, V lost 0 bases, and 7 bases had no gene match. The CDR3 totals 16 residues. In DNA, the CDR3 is TGTGCCAGCTCACCACCGCGGGACAGGGTGAGAAATGAGCAGTTCTTC. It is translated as CASSPPRDRVRNEQFF.

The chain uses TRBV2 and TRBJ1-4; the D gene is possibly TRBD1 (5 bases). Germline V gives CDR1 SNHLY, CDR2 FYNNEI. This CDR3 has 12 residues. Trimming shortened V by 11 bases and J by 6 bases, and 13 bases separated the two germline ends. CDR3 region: CAGHPGDEKLFF. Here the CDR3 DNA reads TGTGCCGGACACCCGGGGGATGAAAAACTGTTTTTT.

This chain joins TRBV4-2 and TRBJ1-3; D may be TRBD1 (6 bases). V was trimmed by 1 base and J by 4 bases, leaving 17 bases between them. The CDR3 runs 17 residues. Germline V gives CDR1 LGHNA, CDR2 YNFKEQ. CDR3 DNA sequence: TGTGCCAGCAGCCAAGTCGAAGGGGGGGCGCGAGGAAACACCATATATTTT. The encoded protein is CASSQVEGGARGNTIYF.

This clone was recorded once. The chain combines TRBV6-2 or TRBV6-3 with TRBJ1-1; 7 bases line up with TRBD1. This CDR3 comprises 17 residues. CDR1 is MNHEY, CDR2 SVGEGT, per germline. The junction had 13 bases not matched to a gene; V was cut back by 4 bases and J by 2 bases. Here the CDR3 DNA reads TGTGCCAGCAGTTCAGGTACTGTACAGGGGAGAAACACTGAAGCTTTCTTT. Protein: CASSSGTVQGRNTEAFF.

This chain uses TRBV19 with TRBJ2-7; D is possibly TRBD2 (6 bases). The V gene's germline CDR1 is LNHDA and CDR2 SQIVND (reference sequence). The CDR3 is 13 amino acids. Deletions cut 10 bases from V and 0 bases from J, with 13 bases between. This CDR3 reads CATSGSSSYEQYF. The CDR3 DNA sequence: TGTGCCACCAGCGGGTCTAGCTCCTACGAGCAGTACTTC.

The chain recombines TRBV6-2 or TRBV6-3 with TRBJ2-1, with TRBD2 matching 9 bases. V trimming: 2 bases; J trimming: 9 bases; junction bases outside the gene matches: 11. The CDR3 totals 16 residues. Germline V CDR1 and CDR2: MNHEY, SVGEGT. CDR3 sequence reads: CASSYLRPSGTIEQFF. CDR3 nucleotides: TGTGCCAGCAGTTACCTTAGGCCTAGCGGGACCATTGAGCAGTTCTTC.